The present TCR beta chain was sequenced within a study of blood T cell repertoires in COVID-19. Study details: The United States, Italy and Spain provided the acute and convalescent COVID-19 samples. Sources were T cells, B-cell-depleted T cells, or PBMCs; the material itself was cDNA or gDNA.

A few counts support this clone. The Seattle patients joined while their infection was active and were tracked longitudinally afterward. The CDR3 consists of 13 residues. Trimming stripped 1 base from V and 1 base from J, with 4 bases between. Authors' processing steps: Amplification with reference gene primers provided the estimates of nucleated cell counts. Libraries were prepared by immunoSEQ multiplex PCR; TCRdb keeps only in-frame clonotypes and omits some of them. V, J and clone size were drawn from that table, and D and trimming were deduced from the DNA. This table has roughly 320,000 clones, over 80% appearing once.

This rearrangement joins TRBV12-3 or TRBV12-4 to TRBJ1-1; D not resolved. The sequence came from a woman aged 45-59 years with COVID-19, enrolled during active disease. Sequenced sample: peripheral blood. CDR3 sequence (DNA): TGTGCCAGCAGTTTAGACGGGAACACTGAAGCTTTCTTT. Amino acids: CASSLDGNTEAFF.